This TCR beta chain was profiled in a study of OX40 agonist ivuxolimab in advanced cancers. CDR3 length equals 12 residues. V lost 10 bases and J lost 6; bases outside the gene matches: 7. Profiled with immunoSEQ multiplex PCR; TCRdb holds only in-frame clones, not every one. This table has roughly 81,000 clones, 88% appearing once. The input for sequencing was CD4+ or CD8+ T cells sorted from blood, taken in a trial of the OX40 agonist ivuxolimab. The chain is built from TRBV5-3 and TRBJ2-7, with 10 bases lining up with TRBD1. TRBV5-3 is known as an ORF, though its function is uncertain. This receptor was obtained from an adult with an advanced solid tumor such as melanoma, head and neck, liver or kidney cancer. DNA of the CDR3: TGTGCCTGGGGGACAGGGGAGTGCGAGCAGTACTTC. It specifies CAWGTGECEQYF.